Following are 15 T cell receptor beta chains from one sample sequenced in a study of cytomegalovirus exposure and HLA in healthy donors. PCR was performed using 60 Vbeta and 13 Jbeta primers. Clones were sequenced by immunoSEQ multiplex PCR, and TCRdb holds only the in-frame ones, with some missing. Of over 150,000 clones listed, about 88% are singletons. The sequenced sample was PBMCs. Source of these receptors: a man in his thirties or forties in good health and CMV-seropositive.

This chain uses TRBV30 with TRBJ2-1, with D possibly TRBD1 on 6 matching bases. V was cut by 2 bases and J by 0 bases, with 11 bases left in between. Germline CDR1 reads GTSNPN; CDR2 reads SVGIG (reference sequence). The CDR3 is 15 residues long. The CDR3, as DNA: TGTGCCTGGAGTAGGGGGAGCCCCTCCTACAATGAGCAGTTCTTC. This sequence encodes CAWSRGSPSYNEQFF. The variable domain in full, completed from reference TRBV30 and TRBJ2-1, reads SQTIHQWPATLVQPVGSPLSLECTVEGTSNPNLYWYRQAAGRGLQLLFYSVGIGQISSEVPQNLSASRPQDRQFILSSKKLLLSDSGFYLCAWSRGSPSYNEQFFGPGTRLTVL.

V and J are TRBV7-2 and TRBJ2-1, with 7 positions matching TRBD2. CDR1 SGHTA and CDR2 FQGNSA come from the germline V gene. This CDR3 is built from 14 residues. J was trimmed by 8 bases and V by 9 bases; bases with no gene match: 13. CDR3 sequence (DNA): TGTGCCAGTGTCGCGGGAGTGGGATTTCATGAGCAGTTCTTC. Translating gives CASVAGVGFHEQFF.

The chain recombines TRBV5-8 with TRBJ2-7; tentative D call: TRBD1 (6 bases). The CDR3 length is 16 residues. Germline-derived CDR1 and CDR2 are SGHTS and YDEGEE. Trimming removed 4 bases from V and 0 bases from J, with 17 bases in between. The CDR3 DNA sequence: TGTGCCAGCAGCCTAATGACAGGCTTAAGCTCCTACGAGCAGTACTTC. It is translated as CASSLMTGLSSYEQYF. Full variable domain (remainder filled in from reference TRBV5-8 and TRBJ2-7): EAGVTQSPTHLIKTRGQQATLRCSPISGHTSVYWYQQALGLGLQFLLWYDEGEERNRGNFPPRFSGRQFPNYSSELNVNALELEDSALYLCASSLMTGLSSYEQYFGPGTRLTVT.

This chain connects TRBV6-6 to TRBJ2-2; TRBD1 aligns across 7 bases. With V trimmed by 6 bases and J by 3 bases, 4 bases remained unmatched. Per germline, CDR1 MNHNY and CDR2 SVGAGI (reference sequence). This CDR3 contains 14 residues. The CDR3 here is CASSRDSYTGELFF. CDR3 nucleotide sequence: TGTGCCAGCAGCCGGGACAGTTACACCGGGGAGCTGTTTTTT.

This chain joins TRBV5-1 and TRBJ2-3; D perhaps matches TRBD1 (6 bases). The CDR3 extends over 14 amino acids. Deletions cut 4 bases from V and 5 bases from J, with 14 bases between. Germline CDR1 and CDR2: SGHRS and YFSETQ. The CDR3 bases are TGCGCCAGCAGCCTTAACAGGGCTGGAGATACGCAGTATTTT. This translates into CASSLNRAGDTQYF.

The chain combines TRBV7-2 with TRBJ2-4; 8 bases are a match to TRBD1. Germline trimming cut 5 bases from V and 0 bases from J; bases unmatched to any gene: 6. The CDR3 extends over 16 amino acids. Germline assignment: CDR1 SGHTA and CDR2 FQGNSA. The CDR3 DNA is TGTGCCAGCAGCCGGACAGGGTCAGTAGCCAAAAACATTCAGTACTTC. Residues: CASSRTGSVAKNIQYF.

The V and J genes are TRBV19 and TRBJ2-1; TRBD2 matches at 13 bases. Germline V gene sequence: CDR1 LNHDA, CDR2 SQIVND (reference sequence). V lost 4 bases and J lost 8; bases outside the gene matches: 8. The CDR3 runs 16 residues. The CDR3 here is CASSSRTSGSFYEQFF. The DNA for the CDR3 is TGTGCCAGTAGTAGCCGGACTAGCGGGAGCTTCTATGAGCAGTTCTTC. Using reference TRBV19 and TRBJ2-1 for the parts outside the CDR3, the full variable domain is DGGITQSPKYLFRKEGQNVTLSCEQNLNHDAMYWYRQDPGQGLRLIYYSQIVNDFQKGDIAEGYSVSREKKESFPLTVTSAQKNPTAFYLCASSSRTSGSFYEQFFGPGTRLTVL.

V usage is TRBV11-2 and J usage is TRBJ2-6; D possibly corresponds to TRBD2 (5 bases). The CDR3 spans 16 residues. Trimming shortened V by 6 bases and J by 0 bases, and 12 bases separated the two germline ends. From germline, CDR1 is SGHAT and CDR2 FQNNGV. CDR3 protein: CASSRGLISGANVLTF. CDR3 coding DNA: TGTGCCAGCAGTAGAGGGCTGATCTCTGGGGCCAACGTCCTGACTTTC.

The chain couples TRBV2 to TRBJ2-5; unclear D gene. From germline, CDR1 is SNHLY and CDR2 FYNNEI. This CDR3 contains 13 residues. V was cut by 1 base and J by 3 bases, with 6 bases left in between. In DNA form, the CDR3 reads TGTGCCAGCAGTGAAGAAGGAGAAGAGACCCAGTACTTC. Its protein product is CASSEEGEETQYF.

The chain links TRBV7-3 to TRBJ2-1; TRBD2 aligns across 9 bases. Trimming at V came to 5 bases and at J to 3 bases, leaving 5 bases not matched to a gene. Germline V gene data show CDR1 as SGHTA and CDR2 as FQGTGA. There are 15 residues in the CDR3. CDR3 nucleotides: TGTGCCAGCAGCCCGCTAGCGGGAAACTACAATGAGCAGTTCTTC. Its protein product is CASSPLAGNYNEQFF.

The DNA for the CDR3 is TGCGCCAGCAGGCAGGGGGAAGATCAGCCCCAGCATTTT. Protein: CASRQGEDQPQHF. V is TRBV5-1 and J is TRBJ1-5; 7 bases agree with TRBD1. Germline V gives CDR1 SGHRS, CDR2 YFSETQ. The trim removed 5 bases at V and 5 bases at J, leaving 4 bases unmatched. The CDR3 runs to 13 residues. Looking up the rest from reference TRBV5-1 and TRBJ1-5 gives the full variable domain: KAGVTQTPRYLIKTRGQQVTLSCSPISGHRSVSWYQQTPGQGLQFLFEYFSETQRNKGNFPGRFSGRQFSNSRSEMNVSTLELGDSALYLCASRQGEDQPQHFGDGTRLSIL.

V usage is TRBV6-4 and J usage is TRBJ2-7; TRBD1 aligns across 10 bases. Germline V gene lookup returns CDR1 MRHNA and CDR2 SNTAGT. V was pared by 6 bases and J by 5 bases, with 10 bases of the junction left unmatched. The CDR3 runs to 15 residues. This CDR3 is CASRRDRGFQNEQYF. The CDR3 DNA reads as TGTGCCAGCAGACGGGACAGGGGCTTTCAGAACGAGCAGTACTTC.

The V call is TRBV7-9, the J call TRBJ2-1; TRBD2 is a possible D gene (5 bases). Trimming left V 5 bases short and J 2 bases short, with 7 bases between. CDR3 size: 13 residues. Germline V CDR1 and CDR2: SEHNR, FQNEAQ (reference sequence). CDR3 sequence: CASSPAAYNEQFF. As DNA, the CDR3 is TGTGCCAGCAGCCCAGCGGCCTACAATGAGCAGTTCTTC.

The J gene is TRBJ2-7, the V gene TRBV5-1, with TRBD2 identical over 12 bases. The CDR3 runs to 14 residues. Trimming removed 0 bases from V and 5 bases from J; junction bases left unmatched: 0. Germline V gene lookup returns CDR1 SGHRS and CDR2 YFSETQ. The CDR3 is CASSLGTSGNEQYV. In nucleotides, the CDR3 is TGCGCCAGCAGCTTGGGGACTAGCGGGAACGAGCAGTACGTC.

The CDR3 nucleotides are TGTGCCATCAGTGCCCAGGGGACGGGGGGCTACACCTTC. Translated: CAISAQGTGGYTF. The chain couples TRBV10-3 to TRBJ1-2, with TRBD1 as a possible D gene (6 bases). Germline values: CDR1 ENHRY, CDR2 SYGVKD. The CDR3 has 13 amino acids. V lost 4 bases and J 8 bases, leaving 14 bases between the germline ends.